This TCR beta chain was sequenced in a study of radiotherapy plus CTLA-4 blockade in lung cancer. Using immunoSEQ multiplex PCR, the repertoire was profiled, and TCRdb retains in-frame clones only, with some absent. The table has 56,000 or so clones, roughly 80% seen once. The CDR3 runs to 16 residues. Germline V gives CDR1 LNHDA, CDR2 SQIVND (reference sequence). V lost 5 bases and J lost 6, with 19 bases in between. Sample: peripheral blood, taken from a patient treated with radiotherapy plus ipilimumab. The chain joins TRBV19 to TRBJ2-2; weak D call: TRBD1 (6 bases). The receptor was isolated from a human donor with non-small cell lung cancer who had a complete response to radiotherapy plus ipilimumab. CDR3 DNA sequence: TGTGCCAGTAGTCTCAACAGGGTAGTGATGGCCGGGGAGCTGTTTTTT. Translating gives CASSLNRVVMAGELFF.